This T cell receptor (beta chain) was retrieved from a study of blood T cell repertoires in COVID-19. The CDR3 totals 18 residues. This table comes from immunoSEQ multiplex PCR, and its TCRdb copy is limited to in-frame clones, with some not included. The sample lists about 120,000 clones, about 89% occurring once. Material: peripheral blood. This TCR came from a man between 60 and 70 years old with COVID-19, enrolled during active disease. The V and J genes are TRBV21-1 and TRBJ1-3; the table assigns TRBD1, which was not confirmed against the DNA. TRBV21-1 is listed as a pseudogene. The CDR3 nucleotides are TGTGCCAGCAGCAAAAAGCCCTGGTGGACAGACTCTGGAAACACCATATATTTT. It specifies CASSKKPWWTDSGNTIYF.